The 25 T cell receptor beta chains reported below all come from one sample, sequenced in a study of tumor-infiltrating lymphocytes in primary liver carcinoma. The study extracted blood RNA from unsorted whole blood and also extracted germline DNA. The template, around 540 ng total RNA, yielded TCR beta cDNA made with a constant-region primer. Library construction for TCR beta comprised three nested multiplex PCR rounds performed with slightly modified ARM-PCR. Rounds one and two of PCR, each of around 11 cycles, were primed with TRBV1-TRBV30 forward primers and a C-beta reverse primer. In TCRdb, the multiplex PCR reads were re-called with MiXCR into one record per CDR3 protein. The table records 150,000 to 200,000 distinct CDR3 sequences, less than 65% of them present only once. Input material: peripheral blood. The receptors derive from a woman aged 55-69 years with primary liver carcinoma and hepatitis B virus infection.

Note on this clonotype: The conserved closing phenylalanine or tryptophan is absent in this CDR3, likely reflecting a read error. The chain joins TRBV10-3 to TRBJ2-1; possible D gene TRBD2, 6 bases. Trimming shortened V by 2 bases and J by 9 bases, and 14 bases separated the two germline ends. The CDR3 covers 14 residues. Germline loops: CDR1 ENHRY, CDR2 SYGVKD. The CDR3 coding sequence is TGTGCCATCAGTGAGCCGACTAGGCCCAGTGAGCAGTTCTTG. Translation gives CAISEPTRPSEQFL.

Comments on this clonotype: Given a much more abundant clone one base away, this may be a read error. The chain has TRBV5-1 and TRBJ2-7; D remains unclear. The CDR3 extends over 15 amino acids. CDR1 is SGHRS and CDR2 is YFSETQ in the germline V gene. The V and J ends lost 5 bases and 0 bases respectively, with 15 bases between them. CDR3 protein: CASRDTVESSYEQYF. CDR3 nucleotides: TGCGCCAGCAGGGATACGGTGGAGAGCTCCTACGAGCAGTACTTC.

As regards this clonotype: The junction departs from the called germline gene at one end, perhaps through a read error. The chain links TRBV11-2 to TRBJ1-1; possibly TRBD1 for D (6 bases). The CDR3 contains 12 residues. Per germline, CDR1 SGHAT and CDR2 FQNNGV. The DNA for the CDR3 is TGCGCCAGCAGCTTAGGGGACAATGAAGCTTTCTTT. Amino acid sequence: CASSLGDNEAFF.

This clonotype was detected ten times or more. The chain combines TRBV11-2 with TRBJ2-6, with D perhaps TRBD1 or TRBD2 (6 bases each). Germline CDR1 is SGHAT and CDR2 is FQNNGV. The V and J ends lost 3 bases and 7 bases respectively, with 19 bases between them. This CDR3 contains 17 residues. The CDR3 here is CASSFDTFGGKANVLTF. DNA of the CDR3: TGTGCCAGCAGCTTTGACACTTTCGGGGGCAAAGCCAACGTCCTGACTTTC.

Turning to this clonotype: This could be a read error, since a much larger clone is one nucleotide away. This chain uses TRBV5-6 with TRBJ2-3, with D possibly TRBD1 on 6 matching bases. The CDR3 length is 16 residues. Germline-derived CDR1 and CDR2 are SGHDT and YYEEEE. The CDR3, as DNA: TGTGCCAGCAGCTCCACCGGGACAACTCGCACATATACGCAGTATTTT. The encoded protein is CASSSTGTTRTYTQYF.

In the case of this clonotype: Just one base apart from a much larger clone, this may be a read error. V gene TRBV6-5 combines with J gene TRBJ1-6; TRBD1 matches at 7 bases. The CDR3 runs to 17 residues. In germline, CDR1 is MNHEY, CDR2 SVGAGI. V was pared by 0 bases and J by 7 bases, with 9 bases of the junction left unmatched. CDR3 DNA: TGTGCCAGCAGTTACTCGAGGATGCGACAGGGAAATTCACCCCTCCACTTT. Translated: CASSYSRMRQGNSPLHF.

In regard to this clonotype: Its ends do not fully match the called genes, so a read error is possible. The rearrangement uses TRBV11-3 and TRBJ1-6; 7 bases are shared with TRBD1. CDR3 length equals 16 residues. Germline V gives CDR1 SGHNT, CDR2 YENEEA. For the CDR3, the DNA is TGTGCCAGCAGCTCAACACGGGACAGCGATAATCCACCTCTCCACTTT. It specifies CASSSTRDSDNPPLHF.

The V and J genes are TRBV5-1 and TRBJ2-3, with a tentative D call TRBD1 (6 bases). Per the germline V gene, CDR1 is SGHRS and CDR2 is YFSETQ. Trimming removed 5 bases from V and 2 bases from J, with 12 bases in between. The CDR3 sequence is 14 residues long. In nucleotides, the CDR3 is TGCGCCAGCAGATCAACAGGGAACACAGATACGCAGTATTTT. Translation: CASRSTGNTDTQYF.

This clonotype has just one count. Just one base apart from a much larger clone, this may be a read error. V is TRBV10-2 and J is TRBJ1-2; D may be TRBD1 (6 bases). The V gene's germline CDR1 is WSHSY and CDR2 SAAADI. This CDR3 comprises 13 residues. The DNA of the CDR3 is TGCACCAGCAGTCTCGGGGGCCGCTATGGCTACACCTTC. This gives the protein CTSSLGGRYGYTF.

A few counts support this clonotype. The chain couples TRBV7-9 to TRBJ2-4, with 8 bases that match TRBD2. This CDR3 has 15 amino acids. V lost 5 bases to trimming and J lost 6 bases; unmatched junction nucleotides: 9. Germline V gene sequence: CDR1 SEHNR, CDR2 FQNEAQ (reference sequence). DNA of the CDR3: TGTGCCAGCAGCCCACGGGTAGCGGGATCAAACATTCAGTACTTC. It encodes CASSPRVAGSNIQYF.

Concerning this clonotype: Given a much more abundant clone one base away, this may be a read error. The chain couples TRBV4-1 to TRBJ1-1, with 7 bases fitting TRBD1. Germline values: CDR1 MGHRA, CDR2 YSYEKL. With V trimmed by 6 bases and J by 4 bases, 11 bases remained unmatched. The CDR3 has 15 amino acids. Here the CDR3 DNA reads TGCGCCAGCAGACAGGGCCAGGGGGAAGTCACTGAAGCTTTCTTT. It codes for CASRQGQGEVTEAFF.

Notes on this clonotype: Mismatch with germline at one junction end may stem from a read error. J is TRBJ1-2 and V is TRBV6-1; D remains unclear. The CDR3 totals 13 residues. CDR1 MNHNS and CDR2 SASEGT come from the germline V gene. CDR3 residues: CACSQTGNYGYTF. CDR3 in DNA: TGTGCCTGCAGTCAGACGGGTAACTATGGCTACACCTTC.

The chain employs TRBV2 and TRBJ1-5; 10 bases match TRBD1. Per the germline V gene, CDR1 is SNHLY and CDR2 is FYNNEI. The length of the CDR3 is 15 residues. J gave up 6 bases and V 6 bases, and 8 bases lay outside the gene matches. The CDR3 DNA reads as TGTGCCAGCAGCCTTAGGACAGGGGGTAGTCAGCCCCAGCATTTT. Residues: CASSLRTGGSQPQHF. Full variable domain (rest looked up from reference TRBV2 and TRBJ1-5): EPEVTQTPSHQVTQMGQEVILRCVPISNHLYFYWYRQILGQKVEFLVSFYNNEISEKSEIFDDQFSVERPDGSNFTLKIRSTKLEDSAMYFCASSLRTGGSQPQHFGDGTRLSIL.

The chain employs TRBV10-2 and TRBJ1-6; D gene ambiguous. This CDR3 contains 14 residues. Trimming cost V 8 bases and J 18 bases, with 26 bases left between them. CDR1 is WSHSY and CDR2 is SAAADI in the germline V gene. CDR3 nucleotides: TGCGCCAGCGGGGAGACCGTATCGGGATCACTCCCCCACTTT. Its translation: CASGETVSGSLPHF.

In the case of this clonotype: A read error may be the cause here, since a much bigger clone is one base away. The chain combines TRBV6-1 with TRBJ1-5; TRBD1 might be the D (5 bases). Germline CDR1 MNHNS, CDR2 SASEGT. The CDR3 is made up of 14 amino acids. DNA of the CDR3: TGTGGCAGCAGTGATGGTGTGGGGGTCCAGCCCCAGCATTTT. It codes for CGSSDGVGVQPQHF.

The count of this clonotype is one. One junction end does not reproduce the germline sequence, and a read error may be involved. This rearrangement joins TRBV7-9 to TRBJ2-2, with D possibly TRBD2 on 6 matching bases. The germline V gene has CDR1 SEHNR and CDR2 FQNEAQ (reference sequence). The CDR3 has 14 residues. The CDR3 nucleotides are TGTGCCACTGTCCGGGACTTTAACACCGGGGAGCTGCTTTTT. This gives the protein CATVRDFNTGELLF.

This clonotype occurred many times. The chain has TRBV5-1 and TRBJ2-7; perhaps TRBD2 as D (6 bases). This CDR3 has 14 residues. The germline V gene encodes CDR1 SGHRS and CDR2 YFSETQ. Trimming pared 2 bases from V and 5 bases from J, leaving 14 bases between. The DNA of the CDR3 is TGCGCCAGCAGCTTCTCCGGGAGCCGAGACGAGCAGTACTTC. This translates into CASSFSGSRDEQYF.

CDR3 DNA sequence: TGTGCCAGCAGTTTCCGGGAGAGTCAAGAGACCCAGTACTTC. Its protein product is CASSFRESQETQYF. The chain couples TRBV28 to TRBJ2-5; the D gene is possibly TRBD2 (6 bases). Germline V lookup: CDR1 MDHEN, CDR2 SYDVKM. The CDR3 runs to 14 residues. Trimming cost V 3 bases and J 2 bases, with 10 bases left between them.

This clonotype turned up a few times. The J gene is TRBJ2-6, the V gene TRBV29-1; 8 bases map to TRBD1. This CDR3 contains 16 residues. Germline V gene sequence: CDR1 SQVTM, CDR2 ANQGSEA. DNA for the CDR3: TGCTGCGCCGGTACAGGGGGTGTTACTGGGGCCAACGTCCTGACTTTC. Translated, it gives CCAGTGGVTGANVLTF.

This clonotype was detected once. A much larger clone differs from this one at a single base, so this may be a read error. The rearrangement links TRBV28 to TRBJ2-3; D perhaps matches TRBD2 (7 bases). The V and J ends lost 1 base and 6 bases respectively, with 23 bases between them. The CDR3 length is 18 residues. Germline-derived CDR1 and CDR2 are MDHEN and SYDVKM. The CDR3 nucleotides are TGTGCCAGCAGTTTATCGGTCGGGGGGCGGCAGCATCATGATACGCAGTATTTT. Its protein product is CASSLSVGGRQHHDTQYF.

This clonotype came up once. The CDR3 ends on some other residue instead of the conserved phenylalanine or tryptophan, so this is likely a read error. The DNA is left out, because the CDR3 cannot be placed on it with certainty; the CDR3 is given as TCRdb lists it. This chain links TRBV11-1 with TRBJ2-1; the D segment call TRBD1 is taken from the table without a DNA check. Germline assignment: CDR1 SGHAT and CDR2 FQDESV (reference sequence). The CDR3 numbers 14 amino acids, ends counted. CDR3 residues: CASMGGSSYHERFS.

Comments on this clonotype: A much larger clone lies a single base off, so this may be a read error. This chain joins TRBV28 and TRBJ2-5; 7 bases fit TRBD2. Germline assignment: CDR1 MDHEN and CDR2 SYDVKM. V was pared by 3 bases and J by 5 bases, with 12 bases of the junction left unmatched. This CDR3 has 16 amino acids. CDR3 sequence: CASSFLGRRAWETQYF. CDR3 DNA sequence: TGTGCCAGCAGTTTCCTCGGGAGGAGGGCATGGGAGACCCAGTACTTC.

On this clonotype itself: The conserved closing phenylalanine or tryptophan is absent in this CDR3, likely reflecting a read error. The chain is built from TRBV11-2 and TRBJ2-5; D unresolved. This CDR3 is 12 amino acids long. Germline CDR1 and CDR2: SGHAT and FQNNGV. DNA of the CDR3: TGTGCCAGCAGTTTAGATGGGCGGACCCAGTACATC. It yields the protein CASSLDGRTQYI.

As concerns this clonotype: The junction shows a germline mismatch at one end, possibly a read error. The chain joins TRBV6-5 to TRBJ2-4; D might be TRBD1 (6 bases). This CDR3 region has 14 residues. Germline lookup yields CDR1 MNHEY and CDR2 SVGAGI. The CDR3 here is CAGSQDGAGDIQYF. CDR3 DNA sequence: TGTGCCGGCAGCCAGGACGGGGCAGGGGACATTCAGTACTTC.

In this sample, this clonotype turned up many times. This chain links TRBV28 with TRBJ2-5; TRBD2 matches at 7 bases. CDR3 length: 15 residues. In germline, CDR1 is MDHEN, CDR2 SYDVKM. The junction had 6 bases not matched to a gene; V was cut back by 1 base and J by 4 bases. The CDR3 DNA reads TGTGCCAGCAGTTTATTGGGGGGGAGCGGAGAGACCCAGTACTTC. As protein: CASSLLGGSGETQYF. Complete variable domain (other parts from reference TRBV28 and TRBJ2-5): DVKVTQSSRYLVKRTGEKVFLECVQDMDHENMFWYRQDPGLGLRLIYFSYDVKMKEKGDIPEGYSVSREKKERFSLILESASTNQTSMYLCASSLLGGSGETQYFGPGTRLLVL.